Listed below are T cell receptor beta chains from one sample, sequenced in a study of shared clonotypes between healthy human individuals. Profiling relied on immunoSEQ multiplex PCR, and the TCRdb table lists in-frame clones only, not all of them. This table has roughly 2 million clones, 90% to 97% appearing once. The sample was naive CD4+ T cells sorted from blood. The origin of the receptors is a man aged 18 to 35 in good health. Each CDR3 is given with its conserved first and last residue. The order of the fields is clone size, D gene, V gene, J gene, CDR3 DNA, CDR3 protein. A D gene is named only where the DNA matches it firmly. Where a row states a size, it is once, few, many or the class of an expanded clone; other rows omit it.

>.|TRBD1|TRBV2|TRBJ1-1
TGTGCCAGCAGTAACAGGGGCACTGAAGCTTTCTTT
CASSNRGTEAFF
>.|.|TRBV30|TRBJ2-2
TGTGCCTGGGCCTACGGCGGGGAGCTGTTTTTT
CAWAYGGELFF
>.|.|TRBV4-3|TRBJ1-3
TGCGCCAGCAGCCAAGATCTGGTGGCAGCTGGAAACACCATATATTTT
CASSQDLVAAGNTIYF
>.|TRBD2|TRBV7-9|TRBJ2-2
TGTGCCAGCAGCCTGACTAGCGGGGGGAACACCGGGGAGCTGTTTTTT
CASSLTSGGNTGELFF
>.|.|TRBV7-9|TRBJ1-1
TGTGCCAGCAGCTTAGGAGTTAGGACAGATGAAGCTTTCTTT
CASSLGVRTDEAFF
>once|TRBD2|TRBV7-2|TRBJ2-7
TGTGCCAGCAGCTTACGACTAGCGGGGGGAGGAGAGCAGTACTTC
CASSLRLAGGGEQYF
>.|.|TRBV9|TRBJ1-1
TGTGCCAGCAGCGCGGGCGGACCGAACACTGAAGCTTTCTTT
CASSAGGPNTEAFF
>.|.|TRBV4-2|TRBJ1-1
TGTGCCAGCAGCCAAGTAGGGTCTTCACTGGTTCGTACTGAAGCTTTCTTT
CASSQVGSSLVRTEAFF
>.|.|TRBV7-2|TRBJ2-1
TGTGCCAGCAGCTTATTAGGGGCGAGCCAGAGGGGTGAGCAGTTCTTC
CASSLLGASQRGEQFF
>.|.|TRBV2|TRBJ1-1
TGTGCCAGCGGTCTTATGAACACTGAAGCTTTCTTT
CASGLMNTEAFF
>.|.|TRBV6-6|TRBJ1-1
TGTGCCAGCACGAGAGGGTTGGGGTATGAAGCTTTCTTT
CASTRGLGYEAFF
>.|.|TRBV10-3|TRBJ1-5
TGTGCCATCAGTGAAACGGACAATCAGCCCCAGCATTTT
CAISETDNQPQHF
>.|TRBD1|TRBV29-1|TRBJ2-2
TGCAGCGTTGAAGATCAGGGGGCACACACCGGGGAGCTGTTTTTT
CSVEDQGAHTGELFF
>.|TRBD2|TRBV5-1|TRBJ2-5
TGCGCCAGCAGCTTGGGCGGGAGGGCCGGAGGGGAGACCCAGTACTTC
CASSLGGRAGGETQYF
>.|.|TRBV7-9|TRBJ1-3
TGTGCCAGCAGCTTATTTCCTCTCAAGGGAGAAGGTTTATATTTT
CASSLFPLKGEGLYF
>.|.|TRBV28|TRBJ1-4
TGTGCCAGCAGTACACAGGCTGGCTCTAATGAAAAACTGTTTTTT
CASSTQAGSNEKLFF
>once|TRBD2|TRBV13|TRBJ2-7
TGTGCCAGCAGCCTGATATCTGGGACTAGCGGGATCTACGAGCAGTACTTC
CASSLISGTSGIYEQYF
>.|.|TRBV7-9|TRBJ1-1
TGTGCCAGCACATTTTGGGGCGGCCAGGGATTCCTTGCCGCTGAAGCTTTCTTT
CASTFWGGQGFLAAEAFF
>.|.|TRBV6-1|TRBJ2-1
TGTGCCAGCAGTGAATTCTCCTACAATGAGCAGTTCTTC
CASSEFSYNEQFF
>.|TRBD2|TRBV7-9|TRBJ2-1
TGTGCCAGCAGCACCGAGCGGGAGTCGGAATTCTTC
CASSTERESEFF
>.|.|TRBV30|TRBJ1-3
TGTGCCTGGAGTGTAGAGTACTCTGGAAACACCATATATTTT
CAWSVEYSGNTIYF
>.|TRBD1|TRBV5-1|TRBJ2-5
TGCGCCAGCAGCTTAAATACAGGGGAAGAGACCCAGTACTTC
CASSLNTGEETQYF
>few|.|TRBV18|TRBJ2-3
TGTGCCAGCTCACCAGGAGGGGATACGCAGTATTTT
CASSPGGDTQYF
>.|.|TRBV5-4|TRBJ2-7
TGTGCCAGCAGCTTCGGGGGGCAGGGAATAGAATACGAGCAGTACTTC
CASSFGGQGIEYEQYF
>.|.|TRBV30|TRBJ2-3
TGTGCCTGGAGACTAGCAAGCACAGATACGCAGTATTTT
CAWRLASTDTQYF
>once|TRBD1|TRBV2|TRBJ2-5
TGTGCCAGCAGTCACGACAGGGGCTTGGAAGAGACCCAGTACTTC
CASSHDRGLEETQYF
>once|.|TRBV2|TRBJ2-7
TGTGCCAGCACCGAGGTGGGTCTTCACTACGAGCAGTACTTC
CASTEVGLHYEQYF
>.|TRBD1|TRBV19|TRBJ1-1
TGTGCCAGTAGGGGACAGGCCACCATGAGGGCTGAAGCTTTCTTT
CASRGQATMRAEAFF
>.|TRBD1|TRBV7-6|TRBJ2-1
TGTGCCAGCAGCACCGGGACAGGCGGAGGCAATGAGCAGTTCTTC
CASSTGTGGGNEQFF
>.|.|TRBV5-1|TRBJ2-7
TGCGCCAGCAGCTTCTCAGGGCCTATCGAGCAGTACTTC
CASSFSGPIEQYF
>.|TRBD1|TRBV29-1|TRBJ1-2
TGCAGCGTTGTAGGGACAGGGGTGAGCTATGGCTACACCTTC
CSVVGTGVSYGYTF
>.|TRBD1|TRBV5-1|TRBJ1-2
TGCGCCAGCAGCTTGGGGGACAGGGTGGAAGGCTACACCTTC
CASSLGDRVEGYTF
>.|.|TRBV9|TRBJ2-3
TGTGCCAGCAGCGCCTGGGGGGGGCGCGAAGATACGCAGTATTTT
CASSAWGGREDTQYF
>.|TRBD2|TRBV30|TRBJ2-5
TGTGCCTGGAGTTTCCCTTCGGCGGGAGGACGGGAGACCCAGTACTTC
CAWSFPSAGGRETQYF
>.|.|TRBV4-1|TRBJ2-7
TGCGCCAGCAGCCAAGACGGACCTCCCGGTCCAGGCAGCGAGCAGTACTTC
CASSQDGPPGPGSEQYF
>.|TRBD1|TRBV9|TRBJ2-6
TGTGCCAGCAGCGTAGGGACAGGGGGCTCTGGGGCCAACGTCCTGACTTTC
CASSVGTGGSGANVLTF
>.|TRBD1|TRBV5-6|TRBJ1-5
TGTGCCAGCAGCTCGGACAGGGGAGGCAATCAGCCCCAGCATTTT
CASSSDRGGNQPQHF
>once|TRBD1|TRBV2|TRBJ2-7
TGTGCCAGCATGAAGGACAGGACAGCCTACGAGCAGTACTTC
CASMKDRTAYEQYF
>.|.|TRBV5-4|TRBJ2-2
TGTGCCAGCAGCTTGGTCGGGGCCGGGGAGCTGTTTTTT
CASSLVGAGELFF
>once|.|TRBV2|TRBJ2-7
TGTGCCAGCAGGGGGTGGCAGGGGGGCTACGAGCAGTACTTC
CASRGWQGGYEQYF
>.|.|TRBV27|TRBJ1-6
TGTGCCAGCTCCTCGGGGCAGTGGAATTCACCCCTCCACTTT
CASSSGQWNSPLHF
>few|.|TRBV2|TRBJ2-6
TGTGCCAGCAGTGTAGGGGCCAACGTCCTGACTTTC
CASSVGANVLTF
>.|TRBD2|TRBV5-1|TRBJ2-7
TGCGCCAGCAGCTTCTCTAGCGGGAGTCTATCCTACGAGCAGTACTTC
CASSFSSGSLSYEQYF